Following are 16 T cell receptor beta chains from one sample sequenced in a study of Graves' ophthalmopathy and Graves' hyperthyroidism. Transcripts of RNA were the source for amplifying TCR beta CDR3 regions. Investigators did first-round RT-PCR with HTBI primers, then second-round multiplex PCR. TCRdb ran MiXCR on the multiplex PCR reads and lists one entry per CDR3 protein. The table includes roughly 350,000 distinct CDR3 sequences, approximately 18% detected once. The sample was peripheral blood. The source of these receptors is an adult woman with stable Graves' hyperthyroidism.

This clonotype occurred many times. This chain uses TRBV2 with TRBJ2-2; 9 nucleotides agree with TRBD1. The CDR3 is made up of 15 amino acids. CDR1 is SNHLY and CDR2 is FYNNEI in the germline V gene. Trimming cost V 4 bases and J 5 bases; bases outside gene matches: 5. CDR3 DNA sequence: TGTGCCAGCAGTGGGGGACAGGGACGAACCGGGGAGCTGTTTTTT. Translated, it gives CASSGGQGRTGELFF.

This clonotype was observed many times. In DNA, the CDR3 is TGTGCCAGCAGGATGGGCGGGGACTATGGCTACACCTTC. This codes for CASRMGGDYGYTF. This chain uses TRBV7-2 with TRBJ1-2; unclear D gene. CDR3 size: 13 residues. The germline V gene has CDR1 SGHTA and CDR2 FQGNSA. V dropped 6 bases and J dropped 3 bases, with 11 bases sitting between them. Combining the CDR3 with reference TRBV7-2 and TRBJ1-2 gives the whole variable domain GAGVSQSPSNKVTEKGKDVELRCDPISGHTALYWYRQSLGQGLEFLIYFQGNSAPDKSGLPSDRFSAERTGGSVSTLTIQRTQQEDSAVYLCASRMGGDYGYTFGSGTRLTVV.

This clonotype was counted many times. The chain joins TRBV12-5 to TRBJ1-1; the match to TRBD1 covers 7 bases. Germline V lookup: CDR1 LGHNT, CDR2 FRNRAP. This CDR3 has 15 residues. J gave up 0 bases and V 4 bases, and 5 bases lay outside the gene matches. The CDR3, as DNA: TGTGCTAGTGGTTCCGCGGACAGGATGAACACTGAAGCTTTCTTT. It encodes CASGSADRMNTEAFF. The entire variable domain, with the rest obtained from reference TRBV12-5 and TRBJ1-1, is as follows: DARVTQTPRHKVTEMGQEVTMRCQPILGHNTVFWYRQTMMQGLELLAYFRNRAPLDDSGMPKDRFSAEMPDATLATLKIQPSEPRDSAVYFCASGSADRMNTEAFFGQGTRLTVV.

This sequence joins TRBV7-2 and TRBJ1-6; D gene uncertain. Germline V lookup: CDR1 SGHTA, CDR2 FQGNSA. The CDR3 covers 16 residues. V was pared by 1 base and J by 0 bases, with 7 bases between. CDR3 nucleotide sequence: TGTGCCAGCAGCTTAGACTTTAGCTCCTATAATTCACCCCTCCACTTT. It translates to CASSLDFSSYNSPLHF.

This clonotype was recorded at least ten times. The junction shows a germline mismatch at one end, possibly a read error. The chain has TRBV7-3 and TRBJ1-1; weak D call: TRBD1 (5 bases). The CDR3 spans 12 residues. CDR1 and CDR2 (germline): SGHTA, FQGTGA. CDR3: CASRLDTTEAFF. The CDR3 DNA follows: TGTGCCAGCCGCTTGGACACCACTGAAGCTTTCTTT.

There are many counts of this clonotype. V gene TRBV12-3 or TRBV12-4 combines with J gene TRBJ1-2, with a possible D match to TRBD1 (5 bases). CDR3 length: 12 amino acids. V lost 8 bases and J 8 bases, leaving 15 bases between the germline ends. CDR3 sequence (DNA): TGTGCCAGCGCAACGGGGGGTAGGGGCTACACCTTC. Residues: CASATGGRGYTF.

In the case of this clonotype: This may arise from a read error, as a much more abundant clone is one base away. This rearrangement joins TRBV11-1 to TRBJ2-1; TRBD2 matches 12 bases. The CDR3 has 18 amino acids. CDR1 and CDR2 (germline): SGHAT, FQDESV (reference sequence). The CDR3 loop is CVSPPLLTSGRPHNEQFF. In DNA, the CDR3 is TGTGTCAGCCCACCGTTACTTACTAGCGGGAGGCCCCACAATGAGCAGTTCTTC.

This clonotype occurred many times. The rearrangement links TRBV30 to TRBJ2-7; 7 bases fit TRBD1. The CDR3 length is 14 residues. The V gene end was trimmed by 5 bases and the J gene end by 4 bases; junction bases not matched to a gene: 11. CDR1 GTSNPN and CDR2 SVGIG come from the germline V gene (reference sequence). The CDR3 sequence is CAWRRRGQRYEQYF. As DNA, the CDR3 is TGTGCCTGGCGCCGCCGGGGACAGCGGTACGAGCAGTACTTC.

This clonotype appeared many times. The J gene is TRBJ1-5, the V gene TRBV2, with D possibly TRBD1 on 5 matching bases. V was clipped by 7 bases and J by 6 bases, with 13 bases between them. The CDR3 runs 13 residues. Germline V lookup: CDR1 SNHLY, CDR2 FYNNEI. The CDR3 loop reads CASNKAGPQPQHF. Written as DNA, the CDR3 is TGTGCCAGCAACAAGGCAGGGCCTCAGCCCCAGCATTTT.

Ten or more counts support this clonotype. The chain couples TRBV20-1 to TRBJ2-7; 13 bases are a match to TRBD2. The CDR3 has 16 amino acids. CDR1 and CDR2 (germline): DFQATT, SNEGSKA (reference sequence). V lost 4 bases to trimming and J lost 1 base; unmatched junction nucleotides: 7. CDR3 loop: CSATGTSGMGSYEQYF. The CDR3 DNA reads as TGCAGTGCTACCGGGACTAGCGGGATGGGGTCCTACGAGCAGTACTTC.

In this sample, this clonotype turned up many times. The chain couples TRBV6-1 to TRBJ2-7; the match to TRBD2 covers 9 bases. There are 14 residues in the CDR3. V shed 2 bases, J shed 3 bases, and the junction held 2 bases outside the gene matches. The germline V gene encodes CDR1 MNHNS and CDR2 SASEGT. CDR3 sequence (DNA): TGTGCCAGCAGTGAACGTAGCGGGAGCTACGAGCAGTACTTC. This translates into CASSERSGSYEQYF.

About this clonotype itself: This may be a read error: a much more frequent sequence differs by one nucleotide. This chain joins TRBV29-1 and TRBJ2-7; TRBD1 matches 12 bases. The CDR3 length is 14 residues. V shed 3 bases and J 6 bases; nucleotides not matched to a gene: 6. Germline V CDR1 and CDR2: SQVTM, ANQGSEA. The CDR3 sequence is CSVDGTGGLCEQYF. CDR3 DNA: TGCAGCGTTGATGGGACAGGGGGCTTATGCGAGCAGTACTTC.

This clonotype was recorded a few times. V and J are TRBV28 and TRBJ1-1; D may be TRBD1 (5 bases). Germline CDR1 MDHEN, CDR2 SYDVKM. This CDR3 has 15 residues. Trimming shortened V by 2 bases and J by 2 bases, and 12 bases separated the two germline ends. The CDR3 here is CASSLGWGVNTEAFF. The CDR3 DNA reads as TGTGCCAGCAGTTTAGGATGGGGGGTTAACACTGAAGCTTTCTTT.

This clonotype was counted at least ten times. Just one base apart from a much larger clone, this may be a read error. The V call is TRBV2, the J call TRBJ2-7; D is perhaps TRBD2 (6 bases). Germline V gene lookup returns CDR1 SNHLY and CDR2 FYNNEI. CDR3 length: 13 residues. As DNA, the CDR3 is TGTGCCGGCAGTGAAGGGCTAGCGCGCGAGCAGTACTTC. Translated, it gives CAGSEGLAREQYF.

This clonotype was seen ten or more times. This chain connects TRBV5-1 to TRBJ2-7, with 9 bases that match TRBD1. Germline-derived CDR1 and CDR2 are SGHRS and YFSETQ. V shed 4 bases and J 5 bases; nucleotides not matched to a gene: 10. This CDR3 has 15 residues. CDR3 amino acids: CASSATGTGINEQYF. As DNA, the CDR3 is TGCGCCAGCAGCGCTACCGGGACAGGGATCAACGAGCAGTACTTC.

This clonotype was counted at least ten times. CDR3 region: CASSEVGISGYTF. CDR3 nucleotide sequence: TGTGCCAGCAGTGAAGTAGGGATAAGTGGCTACACCTTC. J is TRBJ1-2 and V is TRBV6-1; D gene ambiguous. The V and J ends lost 1 base and 7 bases respectively, with 10 bases between them. Per the germline V gene, CDR1 is MNHNS and CDR2 is SASEGT. This CDR3 is built from 13 residues.